Below are 8 T cell receptor beta chains sequenced from a single sample in a study of T cells in women clearing cervical HPV infection. Data came from immunoSEQ multiplex PCR; TCRdb stores just in-frame clones and leaves some out. The sample's table shows fewer than 30,000 clones. The sequencing input was blood buffy coat. These receptors originate from a woman between 18 and 75 years old with a cervical HPV16 infection that either progressed to CIN3+ or cleared (not recorded which).

As to this clone: The read stops 3 residues short of the end of the CDR3; the missing end is completed from the germline J gene. The chain joins TRBV30 to TRBJ1-2; D gene unclear. The CDR3 loop spans 12 amino acids. Per germline, CDR1 GTSNPN and CDR2 SVGIG (reference sequence). The covered CDR3 bases are TGTGCCTGGAGTGTACAATTTGCGGAC. Protein sequence: CAWSVQFAD. In full, the CDR3 is CAWSVQFADYTF.

Concerning this clone itself: The read is 3 residues too short to cover the CDR3 end, so that end is filled in from the germline J gene. The chain combines TRBV5-1 with TRBJ1-1, with TRBD1 matching 8 bases. J lost 5 bases, V lost 4 bases, and 10 bases had no gene match. This CDR3 is built from 15 residues. Germline-derived CDR1 and CDR2 are SGHRS and YFSETQ. The CDR3 here is CASSAGQGLGTEAFF. The CDR3 bases that were read are TGCGCCAGCAGCGCCGGACAGGGCCTCGGGACTGAA.

With respect to this clone: The read comes to an end 3 residues before the CDR3 does, leaving the germline J gene to fill in the end. V is TRBV29-1 and J is TRBJ2-6, with 12 bases matching TRBD1. The CDR3 is 16 residues long. Per germline, CDR1 SQVTM and CDR2 ANQGSEA. The V segment lost 6 bases and the J segment 3 bases; nucleotides outside the gene matches: 6. CDR3 bases read: TGCAGCGTAACCGGGACAGGGGGCATTGGGGCCAACGTC. The encoded protein is CSVTGTGGIGANV. The full CDR3 protein reads CSVTGTGGIGANVLTF.

As to this clone: The read terminates 3 residues ahead of where the CDR3 ends, so the germline J gene completes it. V gene TRBV20-1 combines with J gene TRBJ2-7, with 8 bases lining up with TRBD2. The CDR3 extends over 15 amino acids. Germline V gene data show CDR1 as DFQATT and CDR2 as SNEGSKA (reference sequence). V gave up 3 bases and J gave up 2 bases; unmatched junction bases: 9. This CDR3 reads CSARGSGTRTYEQYF. CDR3 DNA (partial): TGCAGTGCTAGGGGATCCGGGACTAGGACCTACGAG.

On this clone itself: Coverage ceases 3 residues before the CDR3 finishes, and the germline J gene fills in the end. This chain connects TRBV18 to TRBJ2-7, with a tentative D call TRBD1 (5 bases). V shed 0 bases and J shed 6 bases, with 18 bases lying between them. Germline CDR1 and CDR2: KGHSH and LQKENI. The CDR3 totals 16 residues. The CDR3 is CASSPPGSAGHPEQYF. The DNA read from the CDR3 is TGTGCCAGCTCACCACCGGGATCCGCCGGACATCCCGAG.

Notes on this clone: The CDR3 is cut off 3 residues early in the read; its end comes from the germline J gene. The chain is built from TRBV7-9 and TRBJ1-5, with a tentative D call TRBD1 (6 bases). The CDR3 runs to 14 residues. V was shortened by 2 bases and J by 2 bases, with 7 bases between the two germline ends. CDR1 and CDR2 (germline): SEHNR, FQNEAQ (reference sequence). CDR3 sequence reads: CASSLPGGNQPQHF. The CDR3 bases that were read are TGTGCCAGCAGCTTACCAGGGGGCAATCAGCCC.

Details on this clone: From the germline J gene comes the end of the CDR3, since the read stops 3 residues before it. The chain employs TRBV7-8 and TRBJ2-5; 7 bases align to TRBD2. The CDR3 runs to 14 residues. Germline V CDR1 and CDR2: SGHVS, FQNEAQ. Germline trimming cut 4 bases from V and 5 bases from J; bases unmatched to any gene: 7. The sequenced part of the CDR3 DNA is TGTGCCAGCAGCTCTCAGACTAGCTTGGAGACC. Protein product: CASSSQTSLET. The complete CDR3 reads CASSSQTSLETQYF.

As for this clone: Sequencing ends 3 residues short of the CDR3 end; the germline J gene provides the rest. The chain has TRBV30 and TRBJ1-2, with 7 bases aligning to TRBD1. V shed 3 bases and J 6 bases; nucleotides not matched to a gene: 4. The CDR3 has 12 amino acids. Germline V gene data show CDR1 as GTSNPN and CDR2 as SVGIG (reference sequence). CDR3 loop: CAWRRGQDGYTF. The DNA read from the CDR3 is TGTGCCTGGAGGAGGGGGCAGGATGGC.